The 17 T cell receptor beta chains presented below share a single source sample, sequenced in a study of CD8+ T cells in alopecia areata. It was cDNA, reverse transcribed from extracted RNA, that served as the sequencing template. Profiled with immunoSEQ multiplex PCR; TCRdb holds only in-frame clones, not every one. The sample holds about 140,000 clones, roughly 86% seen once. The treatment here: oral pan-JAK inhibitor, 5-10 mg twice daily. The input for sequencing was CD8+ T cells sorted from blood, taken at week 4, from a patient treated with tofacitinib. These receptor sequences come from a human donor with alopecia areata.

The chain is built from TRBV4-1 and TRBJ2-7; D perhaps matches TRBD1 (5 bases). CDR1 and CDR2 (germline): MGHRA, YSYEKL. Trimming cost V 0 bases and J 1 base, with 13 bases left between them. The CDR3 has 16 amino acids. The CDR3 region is CASSQDGARGSYEQYF. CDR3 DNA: TGCGCCAGCAGCCAAGATGGGGCGCGCGGATCCTACGAGCAGTACTTC.

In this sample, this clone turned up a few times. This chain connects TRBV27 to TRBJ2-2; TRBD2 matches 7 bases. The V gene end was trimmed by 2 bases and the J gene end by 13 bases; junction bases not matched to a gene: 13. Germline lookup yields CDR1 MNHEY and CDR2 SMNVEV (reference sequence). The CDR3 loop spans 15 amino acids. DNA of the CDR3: TGTGCCAGCAGTTTAGTGTCGGGGAGGGCCGGTTCGCTGTTTTTT. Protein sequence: CASSLVSGRAGSLFF.

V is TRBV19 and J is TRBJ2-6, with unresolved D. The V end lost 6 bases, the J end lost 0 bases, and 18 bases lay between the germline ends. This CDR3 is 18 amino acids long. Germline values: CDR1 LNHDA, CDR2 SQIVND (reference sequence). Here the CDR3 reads CASRFEWQSDSGANVLTF. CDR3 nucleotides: TGTGCCAGTAGGTTTGAATGGCAGTCAGACTCTGGGGCCAACGTCCTGACTTTC. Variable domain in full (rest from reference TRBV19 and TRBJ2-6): DGGITQSPKYLFRKEGQNVTLSCEQNLNHDAMYWYRQDPGQGLRLIYYSQIVNDFQKGDIAEGYSVSREKKESFPLTVTSAQKNPTAFYLCASRFEWQSDSGANVLTFGAGSRLTVL.

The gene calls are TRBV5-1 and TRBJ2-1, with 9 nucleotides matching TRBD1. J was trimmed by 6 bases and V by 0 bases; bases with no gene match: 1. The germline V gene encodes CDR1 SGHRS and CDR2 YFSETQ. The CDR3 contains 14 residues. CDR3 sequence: CASSLGTGANEQFF. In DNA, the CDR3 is TGCGCCAGCAGCTTGGGGACAGGGGCCAATGAGCAGTTCTTC.

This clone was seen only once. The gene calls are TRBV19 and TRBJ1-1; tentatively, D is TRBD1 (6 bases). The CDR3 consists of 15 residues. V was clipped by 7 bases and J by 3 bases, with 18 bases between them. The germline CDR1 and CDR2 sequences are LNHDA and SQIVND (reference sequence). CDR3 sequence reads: CASKLTGMWHTEAFF. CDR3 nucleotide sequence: TGTGCCAGTAAACTTACAGGGATGTGGCACACTGAAGCTTTCTTT.

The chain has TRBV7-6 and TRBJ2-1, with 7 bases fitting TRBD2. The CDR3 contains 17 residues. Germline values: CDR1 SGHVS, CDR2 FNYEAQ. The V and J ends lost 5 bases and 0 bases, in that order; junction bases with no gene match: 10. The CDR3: CASSLRTSSYSYNEQFF. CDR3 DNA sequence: TGTGCCAGCAGCCTCCGGACTAGTTCATACTCCTACAATGAGCAGTTCTTC.

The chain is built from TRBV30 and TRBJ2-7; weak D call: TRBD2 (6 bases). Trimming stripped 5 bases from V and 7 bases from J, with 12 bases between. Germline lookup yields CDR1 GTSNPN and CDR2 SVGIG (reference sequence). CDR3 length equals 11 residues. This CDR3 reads CAWGGGGEQYF. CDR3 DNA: TGTGCCTGGGGGGGAGGAGGTGAGCAGTACTTC.

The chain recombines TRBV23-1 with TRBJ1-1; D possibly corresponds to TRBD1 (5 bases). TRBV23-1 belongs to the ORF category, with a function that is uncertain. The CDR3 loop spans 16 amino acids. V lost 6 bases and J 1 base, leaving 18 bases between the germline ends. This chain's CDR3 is CASRPDGGGTNTEAFF. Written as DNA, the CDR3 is TGCGCCAGCAGGCCTGACGGGGGTGGGACGAACACTGAAGCTTTCTTT.

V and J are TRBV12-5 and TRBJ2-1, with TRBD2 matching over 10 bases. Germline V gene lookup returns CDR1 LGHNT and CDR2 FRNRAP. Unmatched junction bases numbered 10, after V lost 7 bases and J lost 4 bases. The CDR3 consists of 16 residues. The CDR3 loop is CASASSTSGVYNEQFF. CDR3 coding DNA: TGTGCTAGTGCCTCGTCTACTAGCGGGGTATACAATGAGCAGTTCTTC.

The CDR3 coding sequence is TGTGCCAGCAGCTTAGGCGGAGGGCGCGGCTACACCTTC. Protein product: CASSLGGGRGYTF. The chain is built from TRBV7-6 and TRBJ1-2, with D unresolved. Per the germline V gene, CDR1 is SGHVS and CDR2 is FNYEAQ. CDR3 length equals 13 residues. Trimming left V 1 base short and J 8 bases short, with 11 bases between.

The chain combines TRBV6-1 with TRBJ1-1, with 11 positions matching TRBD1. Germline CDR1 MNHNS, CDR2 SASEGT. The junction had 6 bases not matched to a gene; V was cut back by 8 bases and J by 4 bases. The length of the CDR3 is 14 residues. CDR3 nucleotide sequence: TGTGCCAGCTCCGGGACAGGGGGAATCACTGAAGCTTTCTTT. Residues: CASSGTGGITEAFF.

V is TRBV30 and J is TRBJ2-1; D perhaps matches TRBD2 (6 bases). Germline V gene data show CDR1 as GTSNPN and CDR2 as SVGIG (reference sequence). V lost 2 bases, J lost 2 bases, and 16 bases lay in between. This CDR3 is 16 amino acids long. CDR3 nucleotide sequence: TGTGCCTGGAGTCGTCTAGCGATTGCCCCCTACAATGAGCAGTTCTTC. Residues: CAWSRLAIAPYNEQFF.

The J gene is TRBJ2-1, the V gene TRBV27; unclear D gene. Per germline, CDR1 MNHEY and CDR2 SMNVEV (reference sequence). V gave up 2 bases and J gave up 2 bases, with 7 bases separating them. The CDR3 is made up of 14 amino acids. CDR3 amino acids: CASSLGWTYNEQFF. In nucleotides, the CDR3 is TGTGCCAGCAGTTTAGGGTGGACCTACAATGAGCAGTTCTTC.

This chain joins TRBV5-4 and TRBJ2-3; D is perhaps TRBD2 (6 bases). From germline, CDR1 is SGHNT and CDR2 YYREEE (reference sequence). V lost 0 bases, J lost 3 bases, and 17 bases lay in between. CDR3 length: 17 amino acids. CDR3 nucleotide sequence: TGTGCCAGCAGCTTGGGGCTAGCCGGAGGGTTTACAGATACGCAGTATTTT. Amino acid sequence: CASSLGLAGGFTDTQYF.

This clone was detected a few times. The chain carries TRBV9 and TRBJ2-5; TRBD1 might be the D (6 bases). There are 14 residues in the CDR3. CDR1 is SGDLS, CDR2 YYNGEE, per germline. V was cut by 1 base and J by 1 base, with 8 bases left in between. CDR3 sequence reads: CASSVSGAQETQYF. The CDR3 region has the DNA TGTGCCAGCAGCGTATCAGGGGCCCAAGAGACCCAGTACTTC.

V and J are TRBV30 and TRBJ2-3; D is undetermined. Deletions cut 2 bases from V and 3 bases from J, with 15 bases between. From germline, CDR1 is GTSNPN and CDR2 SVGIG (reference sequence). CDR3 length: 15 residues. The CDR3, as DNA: TGTGCCTGGAGTCTCACCCCGACCGGGACAGATACGCAGTATTTT. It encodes CAWSLTPTGTDTQYF.

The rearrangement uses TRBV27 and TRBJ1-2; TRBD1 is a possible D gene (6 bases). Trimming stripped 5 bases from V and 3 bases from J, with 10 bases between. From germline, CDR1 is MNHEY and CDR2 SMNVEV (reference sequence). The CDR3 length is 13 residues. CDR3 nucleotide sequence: TGTGCCAGCAGTCTAAGGACAGACTATGGCTACACCTTC. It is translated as CASSLRTDYGYTF.